This T cell receptor (beta chain) was captured by sequencing in a study of blood T cells in healthy people across ages. This clonotype appeared a few times. The antigen is undetermined. Whole-study results and caveats: The diversity estimates, figures obtained from one million T cells, were considered underestimates. The recorded TCR beta diversity per million T cells decreased in a roughly linear manner with age.

Alongside a J-beta primer mix, a sample-barcoded 5' primer served in a second PCR lasting roughly 7 to 12 cycles. TCRdb re-analysed the 5' RACE reads in MiXCR, keeping a single row per CDR3 protein. Of about 680,000 distinct CDR3 sequences listed, more than 40% are singletons. The CDR3 consists of 14 residues. The V gene lost 0 bases and the J gene lost 0 bases, with 3 bases spanning the gap. CDR1 is LGHNA and CDR2 is YSLEER in the germline V gene. This clonotype originated in a woman in her sixties or seventies in good health. Sequences were obtained from blood. V usage is TRBV4-3 and J usage is TRBJ1-5; D gene ambiguous. This CDR3 reads CASSQEYSNQPQHF. The CDR3 DNA reads as TGCGCCAGCAGCCAAGAATATAGCAATCAGCCCCAGCATTTT.